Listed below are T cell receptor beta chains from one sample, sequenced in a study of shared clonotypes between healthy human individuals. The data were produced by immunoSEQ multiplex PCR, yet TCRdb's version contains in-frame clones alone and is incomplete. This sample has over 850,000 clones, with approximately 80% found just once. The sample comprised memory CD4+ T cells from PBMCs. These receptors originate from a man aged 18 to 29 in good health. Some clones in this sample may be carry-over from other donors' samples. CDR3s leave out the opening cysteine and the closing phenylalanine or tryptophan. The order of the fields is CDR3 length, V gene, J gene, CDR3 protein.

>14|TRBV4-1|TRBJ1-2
ASSQDVQAAPYGYT
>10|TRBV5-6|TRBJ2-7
ASSRRMYEQY
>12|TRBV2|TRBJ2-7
ASSSQGQGYEQY
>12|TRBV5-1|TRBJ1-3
ASSIDGSGNTIY
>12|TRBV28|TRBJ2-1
ASTPPGRVNEQF
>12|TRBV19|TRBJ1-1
ASSITGGNTEAF
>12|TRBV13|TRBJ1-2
ASSPTPGSYGYT
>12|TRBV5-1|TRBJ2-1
ASSLEGFWNEQF
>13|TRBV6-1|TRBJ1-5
ASSGSTQGNQPQH
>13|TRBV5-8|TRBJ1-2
ASSFSGGGGYGYT
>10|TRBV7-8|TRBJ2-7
ASSRDRNEQY
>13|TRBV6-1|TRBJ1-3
ASSIPGRSGNTIY
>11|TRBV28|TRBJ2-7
ASSYTTRGEQY
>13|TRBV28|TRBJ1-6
ASRVTRGSNSPLH
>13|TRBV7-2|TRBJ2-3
ASSYGLATTDTQY
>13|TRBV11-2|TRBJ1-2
ASSLLGGLNYGYT
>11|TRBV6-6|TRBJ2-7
ASRTSGSYEQY
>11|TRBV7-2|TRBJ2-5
ASKEGVQETQY
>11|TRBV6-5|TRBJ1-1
ATNWGRGTEAF
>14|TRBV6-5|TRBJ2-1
ASSYALASGRKEQF
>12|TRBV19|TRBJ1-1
ASSREGGYAEAF
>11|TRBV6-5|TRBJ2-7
ASKRPGSYEQY
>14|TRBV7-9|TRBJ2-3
ASSFRPRGHTDTQY
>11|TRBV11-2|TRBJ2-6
AKGSSGANVLT
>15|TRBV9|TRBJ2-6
ASAPSGGNTGANVLT
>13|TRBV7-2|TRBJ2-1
ASSLGREPYNEQF
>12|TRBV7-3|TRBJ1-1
ASSSRGLNTEAF
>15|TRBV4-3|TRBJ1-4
ASSQDSMGGTNEKLF
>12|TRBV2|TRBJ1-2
ASTGTSVIYGYT
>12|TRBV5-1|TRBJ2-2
ASSWAGNTGELF